The rows below give T cell receptor beta chains drawn from one sample of a study of graft-versus-host responses after intestinal transplantation. Assay: immunoSEQ multiplex PCR; the TCRdb copy retains only in-frame clones and omits some. The data show tens of thousands of clones, with almost 95% seen just once and around two fifths held by the top ten. The sequences come from PBMCs, collected roughly 260 days after intestinal transplant. These receptor sequences come from a human patient who received an intestinal transplant, so some T cells may come from the graft donor. Both conserved end residues are part of each CDR3.

v_call	j_call	cdr3_aa
TRBV7-6	TRBJ1-1	CASSLGAPAESEAFF
TRBV5-6	TRBJ1-1	CASSWGTSNTEAFF
TRBV19	TRBJ2-7	CASSPQGSTPFYEQYF
TRBV5-1	TRBJ2-3	CASSSRTSGKTDTQYF
TRBV7-9	TRBJ1-2	CASSLAEGSGYTF
TRBV7-9	TRBJ2-6	CASSPGQTRSGANVLTF
TRBV7-9	TRBJ2-2	CASSFTGEGYTGELFF
TRBV5-6	TRBJ1-2	CASSPPVQVPNYGYTF
TRBV27	TRBJ2-5	CASSLFLKGRETQYF
TRBV27	TRBJ1-2	CASSLSGGNYGYTF